This T cell receptor beta chain originates from a study of early T cells in non-severe SARS-CoV-2 infection. Background on the study: Sequenced bulk RNA came from whole blood that was unsorted, and chains were unpaired.

One entry per CDR3 protein results from TCRdb running MiXCR on the 5' RACE reads. In the table there are roughly 30,000 distinct CDR3 sequences, 4.5% of which are singletons. This clonotype was counted only a few times. Its target is not known. The CDR3 has 13 residues. Trimming took 2 bases from V and 5 from J, leaving 7 bases between them. General study findings and limits: Comparison of clonotypes with VDJdb favored anti-spike CD8 responses while missing private and CD4 specificities.

The chain has TRBV12-3 or TRBV12-4 and TRBJ2-1; D gene ambiguous. This TCR was sampled from an adult who was a healthcare worker with PCR-confirmed SARS-CoV-2 infection or an uninfected control (not recorded which). Sequences were obtained from whole blood. The CDR3 spells CASSLRLNNEQFF. DNA for the CDR3: TGTGCCAGCAGTTTACGGCTTAACAATGAGCAGTTCTTC.